The 12 T cell receptor beta chains below were found in one sample sequenced in a study of T cell repertoires in cytomegalovirus infection. TCRdb re-called the reads through MiXCR, storing one row per CDR3 protein. This table has fewer than 25,000 distinct CDR3 sequences, 20% to 25% appearing once. Which antigens these TCRs recognize remains unknown. This specimen consisted of CD8+ T cells from cultured PBMCs, obtained from culture after CMV antigen stimulation. The receptors come from a human donor in good health (CMV status not recorded). Some clones in this sample may be carry-over from other donors' samples.

As to this clonotype: A much larger clone is a single base away; this may be a read error. V usage is TRBV7-2 and J usage is TRBJ2-7; D is unclear. With 4 bases removed from V and 2 bases from J, the gap between germline ends came to 3 bases. The germline V gene encodes CDR1 SGHTA and CDR2 FQGNSA. The CDR3 length is 11 residues. The CDR3 nucleotides are TGTGCCAGCAGCTACACCTACGAGCAGTACTTC. Encoded protein: CASSYTYEQYF.

This clonotype occurred many times. The J gene is TRBJ2-3, the V gene TRBV7-8; tentative D call: TRBD2 (7 bases). CDR3 length: 17 residues. Per the germline V gene, CDR1 is SGHVS and CDR2 is FQNEAQ. V lost 5 bases and J 4 bases, leaving 22 bases between the germline ends. The CDR3 nucleotides read TGTGCCAGCAGCCCCCCCCAACTAGGGGGGGTTCCAGATACGCAGTATTTT. Its protein is CASSPPQLGGVPDTQYF. The full variable domain, with the rest looked up from reference TRBV7-8 and TRBJ2-3, is GAGVSQSPRYKVAKRGQDVALRCDPISGHVSLFWYQQALGQGPEFLTYFQNEAQLDKSGLPSDRFFAERPEGSVSTLKIQRTQQEDSAVYLCASSPPQLGGVPDTQYFGPGTRLTVL.

This rearrangement joins TRBV10-3 to TRBJ2-1; D gene ambiguous. The CDR3 is 11 amino acids. Germline values: CDR1 ENHRY, CDR2 SYGVKD. Trimming removed 3 bases from V and 7 bases from J, with 4 bases in between. The CDR3 spells CAISDVNEQFF. In DNA form, the CDR3 reads TGTGCCATCAGTGATGTGAATGAGCAGTTCTTC.

This clonotype turned up a few times. The chain carries TRBV27 and TRBJ1-2; D unresolved. Germline-derived CDR1 and CDR2 are MNHEY and SMNVEV (reference sequence). V was clipped by 3 bases and J by 8 bases, with 16 bases between them. This CDR3 is built from 14 residues. CDR3 nucleotides: TGTGCCAGCAGTTTCGGTCTCCCGACGAGCGGCTACACCTTC. It is translated as CASSFGLPTSGYTF.

This clonotype was observed a few times. This CDR3 is CASSLAGGKGNEQFF. The CDR3 nucleotides read TGTGCCAGCAGTTTAGCGGGGGGGAAAGGGAATGAGCAGTTCTTC. This chain connects TRBV12-3 or TRBV12-4 to TRBJ2-1, with TRBD2 matching over 7 bases. V gave up 0 bases and J gave up 7 bases; unmatched junction bases: 6. This CDR3 spans 15 amino acids.

The table lists this clonotype with many counts. Sequence at one end of the junction differs from germline and may be a read error. J is TRBJ2-5 and V is TRBV7-7; unclear D gene. CDR3 length: 18 residues. CDR1 and CDR2 from the germline V gene are SSHAT and FNYEAQ (reference sequence). DNA of the CDR3: TGTGCTAGCAGCTTAGATTATCCAGGTCTTTATCTGCGAGAGACCCAGTACTTC. Translated: CASSLDYPGLYLRETQYF.

In this sample, this clonotype turned up many times. The V call is TRBV7-2, the J call TRBJ1-4; weak D call: TRBD1 (5 bases). Germline V gene lookup returns CDR1 SGHTA and CDR2 FQGNSA. The length of the CDR3 is 14 residues. V was trimmed by 3 bases and J by 3 bases, leaving 8 bases between them. The CDR3 DNA reads as TGTGCCAGCAGCTTTCAGGGATCTAATGAAAAACTGTTTTTT. Translation: CASSFQGSNEKLFF.

As to this clonotype: Sequence at one end of the junction differs from germline and may be a read error. The rearrangement links TRBV6-1 to TRBJ1-6; D gene unclear. The CDR3 length is 15 residues. Looked up from germline, CDR1 is MNHNS and CDR2 is SASEGT. Here the CDR3 reads CASTERTPYNSPLHF. The CDR3 region has the DNA TGTGCCAGCACTGAACGGACGCCCTATAATTCACCCCTCCACTTT.

This clonotype appeared a few times. The genes are TRBV15 and TRBJ2-3; tentatively, D is TRBD1 (6 bases). With 1 base removed from V and 6 bases from J, the gap between germline ends came to 14 bases. This CDR3 spans 15 amino acids. Germline CDR1 is LNHNV and CDR2 is YYDKDF (reference sequence). The DNA for the CDR3 is TGTGCCACCAGCAGAGGCAGGGGTGTTATGGATACGCAGTATTTT. Protein: CATSRGRGVMDTQYF. Drawing the rest from reference TRBV15 and TRBJ2-3, the complete variable domain is DAMVIQNPRYQVTQFGKPVTLSCSQTLNHNVMYWYQQKSSQAPKLLFHYYDKDFNNEADTPDNFQSRRPNTSFCFLDIRSPGLGDTAMYLCATSRGRGVMDTQYFGPGTRLTVL.

This CDR3 reads CASSYSVLHQPQHF. The CDR3 DNA is TGTGCCAGCAGTTACTCGGTTTTACATCAGCCCCAGCATTTT. This chain connects TRBV6-5 to TRBJ1-5, with unresolved D. The germline CDR1 and CDR2 sequences are MNHEY and SVGAGI. This CDR3 is built from 14 residues. Trimming took off 0 bases at V and 5 bases at J, with 8 bases between the two ends.

This clonotype was counted only a few times. V and J are TRBV6-2 or TRBV6-3 and TRBJ2-7, with D hard to call. The CDR3 is 13 residues long. Trimming left V 5 bases short and J 2 bases short, with 10 bases between. The germline CDR1 and CDR2 sequences are MNHEY and SVGEGT. CDR3 DNA: TGTGCCAGCAGTCGGGCCGAAACCTACGAGCAGTACTTC. The encoded protein is CASSRAETYEQYF.

The chain joins TRBV27 to TRBJ2-7; D is ambiguous. Trimming took off 1 base at V and 5 bases at J, with 15 bases between the two ends. CDR3 length equals 15 residues. Germline values: CDR1 MNHEY, CDR2 SMNVEV (reference sequence). This CDR3 reads CASSLLLSAVHEQYF. CDR3 nucleotide sequence: TGTGCCAGCAGTTTATTACTATCGGCAGTCCACGAGCAGTACTTC.